The 21 T cell receptor beta chains reported below all come from one sample, sequenced in a study of blood T cell repertoires in COVID-19. TCRdb's table, derived via immunoSEQ multiplex PCR, lists solely in-frame clones and lacks some. The profile covers some 230,000 clones, with approximately 90% appearing a single time and under 3.5% taken by the ten largest. The sequenced material came from PBMCs or T cells enriched from blood (not recorded which). The receptors shown here come from a woman in her late teens or twenties in a cohort exposed to, infected with or recovered from COVID-19 (not recorded which).

This clone was recorded only once. The chain links TRBV29-1 to TRBJ2-2; the D is unclear. The CDR3 totals 14 residues. Trimming left V 6 bases short and J 0 bases short, with 11 bases between. Germline lookup yields CDR1 SQVTM and CDR2 ANQGSEA. CDR3 loop: CSVSDTSNTGELFF. The CDR3 DNA reads TGCAGCGTATCCGACACTTCGAACACCGGGGAGCTGTTTTTT.

Only one count was recorded for this clone. The chain joins TRBV6-1 to TRBJ1-3; D ambiguous. The length of the CDR3 is 13 residues. Germline loops: CDR1 MNHNS, CDR2 SASEGT. V lost 8 bases, J lost 0 bases, and 8 bases lay in between. As DNA, the CDR3 is TGTGCCAGCGTTCAGTACTCTGGAAACACCATATATTTT. Its translation: CASVQYSGNTIYF.

J is TRBJ1-6 and V is TRBV11-2; TRBD1 might be the D (5 bases). The germline V gene has CDR1 SGHAT and CDR2 FQNNGV. Trimming removed 4 bases at V and 7 bases at J, with 11 bases between. This CDR3 contains 14 residues. CDR3: CASSYYPGNSPLHF. The DNA for the CDR3 is TGTGCCAGCAGCTACTATCCAGGGAATTCACCCCTCCACTTT.

Regarding this clone: Other DNA sequences of this sample code for an identical CDR3. V and J are TRBV11-2 and TRBJ1-2, with a possible D match to TRBD1 (5 bases). The CDR3 is made up of 13 amino acids. The germline V gene encodes CDR1 SGHAT and CDR2 FQNNGV. Trimming removed 5 bases at V and 4 bases at J, with 11 bases between. This CDR3 is CASSPGQGYGYTF. The CDR3 DNA is TGTGCCAGCAGCCCTGGACAAGGCTATGGCTACACCTTC. Drawing the rest from reference TRBV11-2 and TRBJ1-2, the complete variable domain is EAGVAQSPRYKIIEKRQSVAFWCNPISGHATLYWYQQILGQGPKLLIQFQNNGVVDDSQLPKDRFSAERLKGVDSTLKIQPAKLEDSAVYLCASSPGQGYGYTFGSGTRLTVV.

The genes are TRBV19 and TRBJ2-7, with D hard to call. The CDR3 totals 12 residues. Per germline, CDR1 LNHDA and CDR2 SQIVND (reference sequence). The V end was cut by 5 bases, the J end by 6 bases, with 11 bases between. For the CDR3, the DNA is TGTGCCAGTAGTGCCCCTAGAGGCGAGCAGTACTTC. Encoded protein: CASSAPRGEQYF.

The rearrangement uses TRBV5-1 and TRBJ1-1; D call uncertain. This CDR3 has 14 residues. Germline V gene sequence: CDR1 SGHRS, CDR2 YFSETQ. V shed 4 bases and J shed 0 bases, with 10 bases lying between them. The chain's CDR3 is CASSTDSMNTEAFF. CDR3 coding DNA: TGCGCCAGCAGCACGGACTCTATGAACACTGAAGCTTTCTTT.

This rearrangement joins TRBV4-1 to TRBJ1-1; D is possibly TRBD1 (6 bases). Deletions cut 3 bases from V and 2 bases from J, with 13 bases between. Germline V lookup: CDR1 MGHRA, CDR2 YSYEKL. This CDR3 contains 15 residues. The CDR3 region has the DNA TGCGCCAGCAGCCAGCCCGGACAGAGAAACACTGAAGCTTTCTTT. Translation gives CASSQPGQRNTEAFF.

The V and J genes are TRBV7-9 and TRBJ2-7; TRBD2 matches 7 bases. With V trimmed by 5 bases and J by 6 bases, 4 bases remained unmatched. This CDR3 is built from 12 residues. Germline V gene lookup returns CDR1 SEHNR and CDR2 FQNEAQ (reference sequence). The CDR3 loop is CASSLWGGEQYF. As DNA, the CDR3 is TGTGCCAGCAGCCTTTGGGGGGGCGAGCAGTACTTC.

This clone was observed a few times. The rearrangement links TRBV2 to TRBJ1-1, with D perhaps TRBD1 (5 bases). The V end was cut by 5 bases, the J end by 9 bases, with 22 bases between. CDR3 length equals 15 residues. CDR1 and CDR2 (germline): SNHLY, FYNNEI. CDR3 coding DNA: TGTGCCAGCAGTACGACAGTCGGTTGGGCACTGAAAGCTTTCTTT. It specifies CASSTTVGWALKAFF.

The chain employs TRBV19 and TRBJ1-2, with D unresolved. Germline V lookup: CDR1 LNHDA, CDR2 SQIVND (reference sequence). Deletions cut 5 bases from V and 4 bases from J, with 14 bases between. The CDR3 contains 14 residues. CDR3 in amino acids: CASSSGVESYGYTF. The CDR3 region has the DNA TGTGCCAGTAGTTCCGGGGTAGAGAGCTATGGCTACACCTTC. Based on the CDR3 plus reference TRBV19 and TRBJ1-2, the full variable domain is DGGITQSPKYLFRKEGQNVTLSCEQNLNHDAMYWYRQDPGQGLRLIYYSQIVNDFQKGDIAEGYSVSREKKESFPLTVTSAQKNPTAFYLCASSSGVESYGYTFGSGTRLTVV.

The J gene is TRBJ2-1, the V gene TRBV5-5; no clear D. Germline values: CDR1 SGHKS, CDR2 YYEKEE (reference sequence). The CDR3 has 14 residues. Trimming stripped 2 bases from V and 0 bases from J, with 6 bases between. CDR3 DNA sequence: TGTGCCAGCAGCTTAGACTTCTCCTACAATGAGCAGTTCTTC. It translates to CASSLDFSYNEQFF.

This clone has just one count. This chain uses TRBV12-3 or TRBV12-4 with TRBJ1-1; 7 positions match TRBD1. This CDR3 has 12 residues. The V gene end was trimmed by 2 bases and the J gene end by 6 bases; junction bases not matched to a gene: 0. This CDR3 reads CASSLQGAEAFF. CDR3 bases: TGTGCCAGCAGTTTACAGGGGGCTGAAGCTTTCTTT.

The chain carries TRBV15 and TRBJ1-1, with 10 bases fitting TRBD1. CDR1 is LNHNV, CDR2 YYDKDF, per germline (reference sequence). J was trimmed by 6 bases and V by 7 bases; bases with no gene match: 14. The CDR3 is made up of 16 amino acids. The CDR3 region is CATTLGDRGFTAEAFF. For the CDR3, the DNA is TGTGCCACCACCCTAGGGGACAGGGGCTTTACCGCTGAAGCTTTCTTT.

The CDR3, as DNA: TGTGCCACCAGTGATCCCCCGGGACAGTCTATCAATGAGCAGTTCTTC. It encodes CATSDPPGQSINEQFF. J is TRBJ2-1 and V is TRBV24-1; TRBD1 aligns across 7 bases. The V segment lost 3 bases and the J segment 6 bases; nucleotides outside the gene matches: 10. CDR3 size: 16 residues. The germline gives CDR1 KGHDR, CDR2 SFDVKD.

The chain employs TRBV5-4 and TRBJ2-7, with 10 nucleotides matching TRBD2. The CDR3 has 16 amino acids. The ends lost 4 bases at V and 0 bases at J; junction bases unmatched: 7. Germline CDR1 and CDR2: SGHNT and YYREEE (reference sequence). The DNA of the CDR3 is TGTGCCAGCAGCAAATGGACTAGCGGTAGCTCCTACGAGCAGTACTTC. This codes for CASSKWTSGSSYEQYF.

V usage is TRBV5-1 and J usage is TRBJ1-3; D remains unclear. The CDR3 covers 16 residues. Trimming left V 0 bases short and J 0 bases short, with 10 bases between. Germline V CDR1 and CDR2: SGHRS, YFSETQ. CDR3 nucleotides: TGCGCCAGCAGCTTGGCCGGAGGGATCTCTGGAAACACCATATATTTT. Translation: CASSLAGGISGNTIYF.

This clone was counted once. This sequence joins TRBV6-5 and TRBJ2-1, with D tentatively TRBD1 (6 bases). This CDR3 spans 14 amino acids. V gave up 2 bases and J gave up 9 bases, with 14 bases separating them. CDR1 and CDR2 from the germline V gene are MNHEY and SVGAGI. CDR3 coding DNA: TGTGCCAGCAGTTACGCAGGGGTTGTAGGTGAGCAGTTCTTC. This translates into CASSYAGVVGEQFF.

The chain employs TRBV4-2 and TRBJ2-3; TRBD2 aligns across 7 bases. This CDR3 has 14 amino acids. After removal of 5 bases from V and 3 bases from J, the junction contained 5 bases not matched to a gene. Germline lookup yields CDR1 LGHNA and CDR2 YNFKEQ. CDR3 protein: CASSLGLVTDTQYF. The CDR3 DNA reads TGTGCCAGCAGCTTAGGACTAGTTACAGATACGCAGTATTTT.

The V call is TRBV18, the J call TRBJ1-4; 10 bases fit TRBD1. Germline V lookup: CDR1 KGHSH, CDR2 LQKENI. The CDR3 totals 15 residues. The junction had 3 bases not matched to a gene; V was cut back by 0 bases and J by 8 bases. Written as DNA, the CDR3 is TGTGCCAGCTCACCACCGGGACAGGGGAACGAAAAACTGTTTTTT. Protein: CASSPPGQGNEKLFF. Using reference TRBV18 and TRBJ1-4 for the parts outside the CDR3, the full variable domain is NAGVMQNPRHLVRRRGQEARLRCSPMKGHSHVYWYRQLPEEGLKFMVYLQKENIIDESGMPKERFSAEFPKEGPSILRIQQVVRGDSAAYFCASSPPGQGNEKLFFGSGTQLSVL.

This clone was observed a single time. This chain uses TRBV7-8 with TRBJ2-1, with 10 bases lining up with TRBD2. CDR3 length equals 15 residues. Trimming at V came to 5 bases and at J to 5 bases, leaving 6 bases not matched to a gene. The germline V gene has CDR1 SGHVS and CDR2 FQNEAQ. Here the CDR3 reads CASSTRTSGDNEQFF. As DNA, the CDR3 is TGTGCCAGCAGCACAAGGACTAGCGGTGACAATGAGCAGTTCTTC.

Worth noting for this clone: In the same sample, other DNA sequences code for this CDR3. The chain employs TRBV4-1 and TRBJ2-3, with unresolved D. The V end was cut by 4 bases, the J end by 0 bases, with 11 bases between. This CDR3 region has 15 residues. Germline CDR1 reads MGHRA; CDR2 reads YSYEKL. Here the CDR3 DNA reads TGCGCCAGCAGCCGTCTAGAAGGTAGCACAGATACGCAGTATTTT. It is translated as CASSRLEGSTDTQYF.